This T cell receptor (beta chain) was sequenced during a study of T cell repertoires in cytomegalovirus infection. For the study at large: Both CMV infection and a matching HLA type were indicated by public TCR beta signatures.

A word on this clonotype: The antigen is not known.

TCRdb fed the reads into MiXCR, producing one record per CDR3 protein. The sample has roughly 990,000 distinct CDR3 sequences, 25% to 40% seen once. This specimen consisted of cultured CD8+ T cells from PBMCs, obtained from culture after CMV antigen stimulation. This clonotype was sampled from a human donor in good health (CMV status not recorded). Some clones in this sample may be carry-over from other donors' samples.

In DNA, the CDR3 is TGTGCCAGTAGTCACGACAACGGGTCACCCCTCCACTTT. It encodes CASSHDNGSPLHF. V is TRBV19 and J is TRBJ1-6; the D is unclear. The CDR3 has 13 residues. Trimming shortened V by 5 bases and J by 10 bases, and 12 bases separated the two germline ends. Germline V gene lookup returns CDR1 LNHDA and CDR2 SQIVND (reference sequence).